Below are 5 T cell receptor beta chains sequenced from a single sample in a study of T-cell memory formation after mild COVID-19. Via MiXCR, TCRdb re-called the 5' RACE reads, giving one row per CDR3 protein. Here the sample spans approximately 290,000 distinct CDR3 sequences, approximately 16% being singletons. The sequenced sample consisted of PBMCs or a T cell subset sorted from them (not recorded which). The receptors originated from a man aged 18 to 29 who had mild COVID-19 (a few samples of this study predate the infection). Cell type and time point are not known.

The chain has TRBV6-2 or TRBV6-3 and TRBJ1-5; no reliable D call. V shed 7 bases and J shed 5 bases, with 12 bases lying between them. This CDR3 has 13 residues. The germline CDR1 and CDR2 sequences are MNHEY and SVGEGT. The CDR3 here is CASTTRDYQPQHF. CDR3 nucleotides: TGTGCCAGCACCACGAGAGATTATCAGCCCCAGCATTTT.

The chain uses TRBV10-3 and TRBJ2-1; the match to TRBD1 covers 8 bases. V was clipped by 4 bases and J by 7 bases; unmatched bases: 9. CDR1 and CDR2 (germline): ENHRY, SYGVKD. The CDR3 is 15 residues long. As DNA, the CDR3 is TGTGCCATCAGTGGACAGGGGAAAGGGGTGAATGAGCAGTTCTTC. This sequence encodes CAISGQGKGVNEQFF.

J is TRBJ1-5 and V is TRBV30; 8 nucleotides agree with TRBD1. The V gene's germline CDR1 is GTSNPN and CDR2 SVGIG (reference sequence). V lost 3 bases, J lost 12 bases, and 4 bases stayed unmatched. This CDR3 has 11 amino acids. The DNA of the CDR3 is TGTGCCTGGAGCGGACAGGGCGACCAGCATTTT. It specifies CAWSGQGDQHF.

This clonotype has a handful of counts. This rearrangement joins TRBV12-3 or TRBV12-4 to TRBJ1-6, with a tentative D call TRBD1 (5 bases). The CDR3 contains 17 residues. V was cut by 3 bases and J by 7 bases, with 19 bases left in between. For the CDR3, the DNA is TGTGCCAGCAGTTTCGAGGCCCGACAACGGGACAATTCACCCCTCCACTTT. Residues: CASSFEARQRDNSPLHF.

In its sample, this clonotype was seen a few times. V usage is TRBV19 and J usage is TRBJ2-1; possible D gene TRBD1, 6 bases. With 8 bases removed from V and 7 bases from J, the gap between germline ends came to 36 bases. This CDR3 contains 20 residues. CDR1 and CDR2 from the germline V gene are LNHDA and SQIVND (reference sequence). The CDR3: CASQTRGAGRRNTLLNEQFF. CDR3 nucleotides: TGTGCCAGTCAAACCAGGGGCGCAGGGCGAAGGAACACCCTCCTTAATGAGCAGTTCTTC.